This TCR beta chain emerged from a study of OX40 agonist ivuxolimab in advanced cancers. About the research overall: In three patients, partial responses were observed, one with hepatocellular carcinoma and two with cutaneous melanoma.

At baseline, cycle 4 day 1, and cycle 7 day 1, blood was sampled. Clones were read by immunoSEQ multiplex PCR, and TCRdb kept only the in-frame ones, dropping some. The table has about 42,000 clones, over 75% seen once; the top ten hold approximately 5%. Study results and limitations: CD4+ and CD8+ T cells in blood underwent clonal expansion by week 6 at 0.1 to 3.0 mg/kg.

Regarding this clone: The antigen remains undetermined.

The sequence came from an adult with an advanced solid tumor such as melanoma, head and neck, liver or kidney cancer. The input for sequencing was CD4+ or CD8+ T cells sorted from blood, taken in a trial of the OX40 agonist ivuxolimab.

The CDR3 protein is CASSFGAEETQYF. DNA for the CDR3: TGTGCCAGCAGCTTTGGGGCAGAAGAGACCCAGTACTTC. The rearrangement links TRBV7-8 to TRBJ2-5; D perhaps matches TRBD1 (5 bases). The CDR3 consists of 13 residues. Germline V gene lookup returns CDR1 SGHVS and CDR2 FQNEAQ. Trimming took 3 bases from V and 3 from J, leaving 8 bases between them.